The clone carrying this T cell receptor (beta chain) turned up a few times. Its antigen is still unknown. The sample comes from a study of T cell repertoires in cytomegalovirus infection. Study in general: Peptides in the study included HLA-C-restricted and HLA-B-restricted CMV epitopes. Both CMV infection and a matching HLA type were indicated by public TCR beta signatures.

The J segment lost 4 bases and the V segment lost 5 bases, leaving 14 bases of the junction unmatched. CDR1 is MDHEN and CDR2 is SYDVKM in the germline V gene. This CDR3 spans 17 amino acids. TCRdb redid the calling of the reads with MiXCR, one entry per CDR3 protein. Of around 55,000 distinct CDR3 sequences listed, 15% to 25% are singletons. Study results and limitations: Clonotypes of TCR beta that were HLA-C-restricted and CMV-specific dominated the ex vivo response. Pooled public TCR beta family frequency picked out CMV carriers with the relevant HLA.

This chain joins TRBV28 and TRBJ1-2; 9 bases line up with TRBD1. This receptor was taken from a human donor in good health (CMV status not recorded). Some clones in this sample may be carry-over from other donors' samples. The starting material was CD8+ T cells from cultured PBMCs, obtained from culture after CMV antigen stimulation. CDR3 sequence (DNA): TGTGCCAGCAGTGTGGGGGCAACAGGGGGCGGACGCTATGGCTACACCTTC. This translates into CASSVGATGGGRYGYTF.